These T cell receptor beta chains were read from a single sample in a study of T cell responses to AZD1222 COVID-19 vaccine. Assay: immunoSEQ multiplex PCR; the TCRdb copy retains only in-frame clones and omits some. The sample lists roughly 250,000 clones; over 90% were seen once. The sequencing here drew on peripheral blood, taken on day 0 of AZD1222 vaccination. Source of these receptors: an adult in good health. The CDR3 runs from the conserved cysteine through the conserved F or W. A D gene is named only where the DNA matches it firmly. Rows give clone size only sometimes, using once, few, many, or a class for an expanded clone.

length,J,V,size,D,DNA,CDR3
13,TRBJ2-5,TRBV5-1,NA,NA,TGCGCCAGCAGCTCCCCCGGGGAGGAGACCCAGTACTTC,CASSSPGEETQYF
17,TRBJ1-2,TRBV5-1,NA,NA,TGCGCCAGCAGCCCACTATACGGAGACACCTCTAACTATGGCTACACCTTC,CASSPLYGDTSNYGYTF
11,TRBJ2-1,TRBV28,NA,NA,TGTGCCAGCAAAGGGGGATATGAGCAGTTCTTC,CASKGGYEQFF
15,TRBJ2-5,TRBV10-3,NA,TRBD1,TGTGCCATCAATCCGAAGACAGGGGGAAGTGAGACCCAGTACTTC,CAINPKTGGSETQYF
13,TRBJ1-1,TRBV28,NA,NA,TGTGCCAGCAGTTTACATGGTGGCACGGGAGCTTTCTTT,CASSLHGGTGAFF
19,TRBJ2-1,TRBV7-8,NA,TRBD2,TGTGCCAGCAGCTCTCCTGGGCCAGCGGGGGGGCCGGCCTACAATGAGCAGTTCTTC,CASSSPGPAGGPAYNEQFF
15,TRBJ2-6,TRBV9,NA,NA,TGTGCCAGCAGCGTAGCGCAGCCTGGGGCCAACGTCCTGACTTTC,CASSVAQPGANVLTF
13,TRBJ2-2,TRBV2,NA,TRBD1,TGTGCCAGCAAGGGGGCTGCCACCGGGGAGCTGTTTTTT,CASKGAATGELFF
14,TRBJ2-7,TRBV5-4,NA,NA,TGTGCCAGCAGCCCCGCCGGGACGCCAGGGGAGCAGTACTTC,CASSPAGTPGEQYF
12,TRBJ1-1,TRBV24-1,NA,TRBD1,TGTGCCACCAAGGGGGCGAACACTGAAGCTTTCTTT,CATKGANTEAFF
13,TRBJ2-2,TRBV12-3/TRBV12-4,NA,NA,TGTGCCAGCAGGGGGTGGCTGACCGGGGAGCTGTTTTTT,CASRGWLTGELFF
17,TRBJ2-1,TRBV5-1,NA,TRBD2,TGCGCCAGCAGCGCCGGGACTAGCGGGTCCGTTGCCCATGAGCAGTTCTTC,CASSAGTSGSVAHEQFF
14,TRBJ2-2,TRBV7-9,once,NA,TGTGCCAGCAGCCGAACAGGGACCACCGGGGAGCTGTTTTTT,CASSRTGTTGELFF
14,TRBJ1-1,TRBV30,NA,NA,TGTGCCTGGATTGGCAGGGCGAGGAACACTGAAGCTTTCTTT,CAWIGRARNTEAFF
16,TRBJ1-6,TRBV9,NA,NA,TGTGCCAGCAGCGTAGGATTGGGAACCTATAATTCACCCCTCCACTTT,CASSVGLGTYNSPLHF